This T cell receptor beta chain was identified during a study of technical replicates of blood from four donors. This table comes from immunoSEQ multiplex PCR, and its TCRdb copy is limited to in-frame clones, with some not included. The data contain roughly 71,000 clones, approximately 94% of them seen just once; the ten biggest clones take up 0.3% to 0.45%. The germline CDR1 and CDR2 sequences are SEHNR and FQNEAQ (reference sequence). The CDR3 is made up of 15 amino acids. V lost 1 base to trimming and J lost 4 bases, with 13 bases between them. The V and J genes are TRBV7-9 and TRBJ2-5; D might be TRBD2 (6 bases). The origin of this receptor is a human donor in good health. The specimen was T cells isolated from PBMCs. CDR3 bases: TGTGCCAGCAGCTTAGATTACGGGAGCAGAGAGACCCAGTACTTC. Its translation: CASSLDYGSRETQYF.